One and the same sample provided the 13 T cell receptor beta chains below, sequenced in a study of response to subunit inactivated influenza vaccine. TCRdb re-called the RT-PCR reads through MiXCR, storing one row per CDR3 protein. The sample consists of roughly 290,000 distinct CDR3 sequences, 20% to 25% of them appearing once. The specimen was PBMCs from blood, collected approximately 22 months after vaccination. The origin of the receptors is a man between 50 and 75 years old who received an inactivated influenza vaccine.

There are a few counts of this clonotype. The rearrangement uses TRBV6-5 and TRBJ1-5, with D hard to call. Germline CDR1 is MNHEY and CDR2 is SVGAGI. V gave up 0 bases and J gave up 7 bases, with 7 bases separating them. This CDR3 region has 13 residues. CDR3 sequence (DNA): TGTGCCAGCAGTTACTCGAGTCGGCAGCCCCAGCATTTT. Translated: CASSYSSRQPQHF.

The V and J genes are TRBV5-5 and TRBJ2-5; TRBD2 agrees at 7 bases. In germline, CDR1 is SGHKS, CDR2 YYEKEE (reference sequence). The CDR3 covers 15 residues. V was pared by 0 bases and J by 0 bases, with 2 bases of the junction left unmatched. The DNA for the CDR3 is TGTGCCAGCAGCTTGGGCGGGACTAACCAAGAGACCCAGTACTTC. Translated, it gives CASSLGGTNQETQYF.

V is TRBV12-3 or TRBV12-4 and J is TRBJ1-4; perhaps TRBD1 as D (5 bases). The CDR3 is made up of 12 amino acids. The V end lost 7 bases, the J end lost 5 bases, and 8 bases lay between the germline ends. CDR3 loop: CASTRDNEKLFF. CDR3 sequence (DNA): TGTGCCAGCACCAGGGACAATGAAAAACTGTTTTTT.

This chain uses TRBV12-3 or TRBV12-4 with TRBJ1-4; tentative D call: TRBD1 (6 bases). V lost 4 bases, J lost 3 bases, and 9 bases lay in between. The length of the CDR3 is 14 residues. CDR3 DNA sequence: TGTGCCAGCAGTTCACAGGGTTCTAATGAAAAACTGTTTTTT. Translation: CASSSQGSNEKLFF.

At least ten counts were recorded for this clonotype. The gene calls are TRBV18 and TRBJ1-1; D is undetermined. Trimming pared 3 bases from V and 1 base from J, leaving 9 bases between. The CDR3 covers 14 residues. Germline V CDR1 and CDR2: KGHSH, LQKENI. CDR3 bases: TGTGCCAGCTCACCGGGAACAGAGAACACTGAAGCTTTCTTT. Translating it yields CASSPGTENTEAFF.

CDR3 nucleotides: TGCGCCAGCAGCCCAGTTATTCAACGGACTAGCGGGAGGGCCGCGACAGATACGCAGTATTTT. It specifies CASSPVIQRTSGRAATDTQYF. V gene TRBV5-1 combines with J gene TRBJ2-3; TRBD2 matches at 15 bases. Germline trimming cut 4 bases from V and 3 bases from J; bases unmatched to any gene: 18. The CDR3 contains 21 residues. Germline-derived CDR1 and CDR2 are SGHRS and YFSETQ.

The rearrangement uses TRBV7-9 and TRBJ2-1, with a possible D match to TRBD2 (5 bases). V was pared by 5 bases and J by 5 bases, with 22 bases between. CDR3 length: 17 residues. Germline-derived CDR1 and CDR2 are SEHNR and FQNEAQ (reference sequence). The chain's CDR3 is CASSPKPVGRGNNEQFF. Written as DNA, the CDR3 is TGTGCCAGCAGCCCGAAACCAGTCGGTCGGGGTAACAATGAGCAGTTCTTC.

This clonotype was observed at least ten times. The CDR3 nucleotides are TGTGCCAGCAGTGGGGGGGGGAACACTGAAGCTTTCTTT. Translation gives CASSGGGNTEAFF. V usage is TRBV2 and J usage is TRBJ1-1; D is perhaps TRBD1 (5 bases). CDR3 length: 13 residues. Trimming pared 4 bases from V and 1 base from J, leaving 7 bases between. CDR1 and CDR2 (germline): SNHLY, FYNNEI.

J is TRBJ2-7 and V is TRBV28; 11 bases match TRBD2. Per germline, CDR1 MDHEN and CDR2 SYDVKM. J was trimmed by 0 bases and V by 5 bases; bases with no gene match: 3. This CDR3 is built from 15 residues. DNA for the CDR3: TGTGCCAGCAGTCCTACTAGCGGGAGCTCCTACGAGCAGTACTTC. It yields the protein CASSPTSGSSYEQYF.

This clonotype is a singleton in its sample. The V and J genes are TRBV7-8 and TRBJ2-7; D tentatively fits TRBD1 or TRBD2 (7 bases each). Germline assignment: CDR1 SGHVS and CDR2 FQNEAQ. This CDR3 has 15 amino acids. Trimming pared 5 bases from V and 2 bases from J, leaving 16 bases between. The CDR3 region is CASSQGQSGTYEQYF. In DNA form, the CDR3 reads TGTGCCAGCAGCCAGGGACAGAGCGGGACCTACGAGCAGTACTTC.

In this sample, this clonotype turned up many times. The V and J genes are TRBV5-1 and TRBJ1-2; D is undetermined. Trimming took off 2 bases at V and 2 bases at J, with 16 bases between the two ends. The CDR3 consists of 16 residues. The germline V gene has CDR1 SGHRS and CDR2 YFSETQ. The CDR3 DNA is TGCGCCAGCAGCTTCGGGTTCGGCACAGCGAACTATGGCTACACCTTC. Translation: CASSFGFGTANYGYTF.

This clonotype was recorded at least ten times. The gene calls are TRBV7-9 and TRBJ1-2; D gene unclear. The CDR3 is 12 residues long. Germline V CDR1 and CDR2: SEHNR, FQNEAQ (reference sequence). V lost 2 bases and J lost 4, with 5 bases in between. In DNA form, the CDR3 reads TGTGCCAGCAGCTTACGCAGCTATGGCTACACCTTC. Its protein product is CASSLRSYGYTF. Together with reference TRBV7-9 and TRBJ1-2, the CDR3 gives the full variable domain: DTGVSQNPRHKITKRGQNVTFRCDPISEHNRLYWYRQTLGQGPEFLTYFQNEAQLEKSRLLSDRFSAERPKGSFSTLEIQRTEQGDSAMYLCASSLRSYGYTFGSGTRLTVV.

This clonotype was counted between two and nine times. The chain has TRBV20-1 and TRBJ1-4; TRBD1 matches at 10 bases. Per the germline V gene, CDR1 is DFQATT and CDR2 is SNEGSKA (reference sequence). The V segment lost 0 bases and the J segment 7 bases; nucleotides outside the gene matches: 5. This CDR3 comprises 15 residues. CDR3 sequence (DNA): TGCAGTGCTAGAGATGCGACAGGGGGCAGTGAAAAACTGTTTTTT. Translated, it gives CSARDATGGSEKLFF.